The 9 T cell receptor beta chains below were found in one sample sequenced in a study of blood T cell repertoires in COVID-19. Repertoires were generated with immunoSEQ multiplex PCR, while TCRdb's copy carries only in-frame clones and drops some. The profile shows just over 250,000 clones, about nine tenths of them singletons. The sequenced sample consisted of peripheral blood. The receptors were sampled from a man aged 60 to 69 who had recovered from COVID-19.

The chain has TRBV7-3 and TRBJ2-7; D possibly corresponds to TRBD1 (5 bases). The ends were cut back, 2 bases at V and 5 bases at J, with 16 bases in the middle. This CDR3 region has 15 residues. Looked up from germline, CDR1 is SGHTA and CDR2 is FQGTGA. The CDR3 sequence is CASSLLSGAAHEQYF. Here the CDR3 DNA reads TGTGCCAGCAGCTTACTCTCTGGGGCGGCCCACGAGCAGTACTTC.

This chain uses TRBV11-2 with TRBJ2-7; D is possibly TRBD1 (5 bases). The length of the CDR3 is 12 residues. V was trimmed by 5 bases and J by 3 bases, leaving 8 bases between them. In germline, CDR1 is SGHAT, CDR2 FQNNGV. CDR3: CASSPRVYEQYF. CDR3 DNA sequence: TGTGCCAGCAGCCCCAGGGTCTACGAGCAGTACTTC.

The V and J genes are TRBV6-5 and TRBJ2-7, with 10 bases that match TRBD1. V lost 4 bases, J lost 6 bases, and 9 bases stayed unmatched. CDR3 length equals 15 residues. Germline V gives CDR1 MNHEY, CDR2 SVGAGI. In DNA, the CDR3 is TGTGCCAGCAGTTCGGACAGGGGGGCGAGATCCGAGCAGTACTTC. It specifies CASSSDRGARSEQYF.

The genes are TRBV6-4 and TRBJ1-6, with 10 bases identical to TRBD1. Germline V gene lookup returns CDR1 MRHNA and CDR2 SNTAGT. The trim removed 2 bases at V and 6 bases at J, leaving 1 base unmatched. The CDR3 covers 15 residues. The CDR3 here is CASSDGDRGNSPLHF. The CDR3 coding sequence is TGTGCCAGCAGTGACGGGGACAGGGGTAATTCACCCCTCCACTTT.

The CDR3, as DNA: TGCGCCAGCGACGAACGGGACTTGAACAATGAGCAGTTCTTC. The encoded protein is CASDERDLNNEQFF. The rearrangement joins TRBV5-1 to TRBJ2-1, with D perhaps TRBD2 (6 bases). The CDR3 covers 14 residues. Germline lookup yields CDR1 SGHRS and CDR2 YFSETQ. V lost 7 bases, J lost 5 bases, and 16 bases lay in between. Drawing the rest from reference TRBV5-1 and TRBJ2-1, the complete variable domain is KAGVTQTPRYLIKTRGQQVTLSCSPISGHRSVSWYQQTPGQGLQFLFEYFSETQRNKGNFPGRFSGRQFSNSRSEMNVSTLELGDSALYLCASDERDLNNEQFFGPGTRLTVL.

The chain uses TRBV19 and TRBJ1-2, with D tentatively TRBD1 (5 bases). Germline CDR1 reads LNHDA; CDR2 reads SQIVND (reference sequence). Trimming left V 8 bases short and J 5 bases short, with 15 bases between. This CDR3 is 13 amino acids long. CDR3 in amino acids: CASGGERWYGYTF. CDR3 sequence (DNA): TGTGCCAGTGGAGGGGAGCGGTGGTATGGCTACACCTTC.

V and J are TRBV29-1 and TRBJ2-2, with D unclear. This CDR3 is built from 13 residues. In germline, CDR1 is SQVTM, CDR2 ANQGSEA. The germline V and J ends were trimmed by 4 bases and 4 bases, with 10 bases remaining between them. The CDR3 nucleotides read TGCAGCGTTGGGCAGAGGAGCACCGGGGAGCTGTTTTTT. This translates into CSVGQRSTGELFF.

This clone was picked up a small number of times. This chain connects TRBV19 to TRBJ1-2; a possible D gene is TRBD1 (5 bases). The germline V and J ends were trimmed by 4 bases and 4 bases, with 16 bases remaining between them. Germline CDR1 LNHDA, CDR2 SQIVND (reference sequence). The CDR3 runs to 15 residues. The CDR3 bases are TGTGCCAGTAGTAACCGACAGCTTCAGGGCTATGGCTACACCTTC. Encoded protein: CASSNRQLQGYGYTF.

This sequence joins TRBV5-1 and TRBJ1-6; D gene unclear. The CDR3 extends over 19 amino acids. The germline CDR1 and CDR2 sequences are SGHRS and YFSETQ. V was pared by 3 bases and J by 0 bases, with 19 bases between. CDR3 in amino acids: CASSSWWGRGSSYNSPLHF. DNA for the CDR3: TGCGCCAGCAGCTCGTGGTGGGGTCGTGGGAGCTCCTATAATTCACCCCTCCACTTT.